The rows below give T cell receptor beta chains drawn from one sample of a study of CD8 T cells in Susac syndrome. TCRdb re-derived calls from the immunoSEQ multiplex PCR reads in MiXCR, one entry per CDR3 protein. The sample holds 92,000 or so distinct CDR3 sequences, about 96% seen once. The sample was CD8+ T cells from PBMCs. The receptor set was obtained from a human donor with Susac syndrome. The CDR3 runs from the conserved cysteine through the conserved F or W. A D gene is named only where the DNA matches it firmly. Expanded clones get a size class; other rows say once, few or many, or leave the size out.

.	.	TRBV30	TRBJ1-4	TGTGCCTGCGAGGGTGCAACTAATGAAAAACTGTTTTTT	CACEGATNEKLFF
once	.	TRBV15	TRBJ1-2	TGTGCCACCAGCAGTAGGACGGGAGCTAACTATGGCTACACCTTC	CATSSRTGANYGYTF
.	.	TRBV29-1	TRBJ1-5	TGCAGCGTTGGAGGGGTGGGGACCCAGCATTTT	CSVGGVGTQHF
.	.	TRBV7-2	TRBJ2-3	TGTGCCAGCGGATCGAGGGATACGCAGTATTTT	CASGSRDTQYF
.	TRBD1	TRBV20-1	TRBJ1-1	TGCAGTGCCCAGGGGGCTTGGAACACTGAAGCTTTCTTT	CSAQGAWNTEAFF
.	.	TRBV7-9	TRBJ1-1	TGTGCCAGCAGCATGCCAAACTCAGGGTCTAGAATGAACACTGAAGCTTTCTTT	CASSMPNSGSRMNTEAFF
.	TRBD1	TRBV9	TRBJ1-1	TGTGCCAGCAGCGAACAGGGGGCGGACACTGAAGCTTTCTTT	CASSEQGADTEAFF
.	TRBD1	TRBV7-2	TRBJ1-2	TGTGCCAGCAGCTTAGAGACGACAGGGGGTCAGTATGGCTACACCTTC	CASSLETTGGQYGYTF
.	TRBD2	TRBV3-1	TRBJ2-7	TGTGCCAGCAGCCAAGGACTAGCGGCAGGTCCGTACTTC	CASSQGLAAGPYF
once	.	TRBV14	TRBJ1-1	TGTGCCAGCAGCCAAGGGTATGGAGGACCGTCGAGCACTGAAGCTTTCTTT	CASSQGYGGPSSTEAFF
.	.	TRBV6-6	TRBJ2-4	TGTGCCAGCACTCTCGAGCTAGCCAAAAACATTCAGTACTTC	CASTLELAKNIQYF
.	.	TRBV28	TRBJ1-1	TGTGCCAGCAGTTTAATGTTGCAGCCTGACACTGAAGCTTTCTTT	CASSLMLQPDTEAFF
.	TRBD1	TRBV9	TRBJ2-1	TGTGCCAGCACCGGACAGGCGAGCTCCTACAATGAGCAGTTCTTC	CASTGQASSYNEQFF
.	TRBD2	TRBV24-1	TRBJ2-7	TGTGCCACCAGTGCAAGCGGGGTCATCTACGAGCAGTACTTC	CATSASGVIYEQYF
.	.	TRBV18	TRBJ2-2	TGTGCCAGCTCACCCGCTCAGGACGGCACCGGGGAGCTGTTTTTT	CASSPAQDGTGELFF
.	TRBD1	TRBV30	TRBJ1-1	TGTGCCTGGAGTTATCCCGGGACAGCGCTCAAAGCTTTCTTT	CAWSYPGTALKAFF
.	.	TRBV20-1	TRBJ2-5	TGCAGTGCGTCCCCCCAACAAGAGACCCAGTACTTC	CSASPQQETQYF
once	.	TRBV20-1	TRBJ2-7	TGCAGTGCTAGTTGGGACGGGGCCCTCGAGCAGTACTTC	CSASWDGALEQYF
.	TRBD1	TRBV29-1	TRBJ1-3	TGCAGCGTTGACGCTGGACAGGGAAGCTCTGGAAACACCATATATTTT	CSVDAGQGSSGNTIYF
.	TRBD1	TRBV9	TRBJ2-1	TGTGCCAGCAGCGTAGTCGGGAGGACAGGGGGTTTCGATGAGCAGTTCTTC	CASSVVGRTGGFDEQFF
.	TRBD1	TRBV15	TRBJ2-3	TGTGCCACCAGCGCAACAGGGGGCGCAGATACGCAGTATTTT	CATSATGGADTQYF
once	.	TRBV28	TRBJ1-6	TGTGCCAGCAGCCTCCATCCTCAGGACCCTGTGGGTTCACCCCTCCACTTT	CASSLHPQDPVGSPLHF
.	.	TRBV7-8	TRBJ2-1	TGTGCCAGCAGCTTAGGACAGGCCAATGAGCAGTTCTTC	CASSLGQANEQFF
.	TRBD2	TRBV24-1	TRBJ2-1	TGTGCCACTGTGAGGACCGGGGGGTACAATGAGCAGTTCTTC	CATVRTGGYNEQFF
.	.	TRBV7-8	TRBJ2-1	TGTGCCAGCAGCTTAGCGGTGGGCGGCTACAATGAGCAGTTCTTC	CASSLAVGGYNEQFF
.	TRBD2	TRBV27	TRBJ2-7	TGTGCCAGCCGGGACTACTCCTCCTACGAGCAGTACTTC	CASRDYSSYEQYF
.	.	TRBV11-2	TRBJ2-7	TGTGCCAGCAGCCCAGCCGCCAGACCCTACGAGCAGTACTTC	CASSPAARPYEQYF
.	.	TRBV7-9	TRBJ1-6	TGTGCCAGCAGCTTAGCAGGGGTTAATTCACCCCTCCACTTT	CASSLAGVNSPLHF
.	.	TRBV7-2	TRBJ1-4	TGTGCCAGCAGCTTGCAGGGATTCGCAACTAATGAAAAACTGTTTTTT	CASSLQGFATNEKLFF
.	TRBD1	TRBV5-1	TRBJ2-7	TGCGCCAGCAGCTTGGTCGGGACAGGGTTCTACGAGCAGTACTTC	CASSLVGTGFYEQYF
few	TRBD1	TRBV6-1	TRBJ2-7	TGTGCCAGCAAGGTAACAGGGGGCCACGAGCAGTACTTC	CASKVTGGHEQYF
.	TRBD2	TRBV5-4	TRBJ2-7	TGTGCCAGCAGCTTGCATGGCGGGGGGCTGGGGGAGCAGTACTTC	CASSLHGGGLGEQYF
.	.	TRBV18	TRBJ2-7	TGTGCCAGCTCACCACGACAGGCTCTTTCCTACGAGCAGTACTTC	CASSPRQALSYEQYF